The 10 T cell receptor beta chains below all came from one sample that was sequenced in a study of T-cell reconstitution after alpha-beta-depleted transplantation in children. The authors prepared the TCRbeta library with unique molecular identifiers. TCRdb reanalysed the PCR reads using MiXCR and keeps one entry per CDR3 protein. The sample has around 410,000 distinct CDR3 sequences, about 11% seen once. The sequences come from PBMCs from the stem cell graft donor, collected from the stem cell graft. Receptors originate from a human donor who donated a stem cell graft to a child with acute myeloid leukemia.

The chain joins TRBV5-1 to TRBJ2-2; either TRBD1 or TRBD2 may fit D (5 bases each). This CDR3 is built from 12 residues. The germline gives CDR1 SGHRS, CDR2 YFSETQ. The V end was cut by 6 bases, the J end by 7 bases, with 10 bases between. CDR3 in amino acids: CASTGTDGELFF. The CDR3 DNA sequence: TGCGCCAGCACCGGGACGGACGGGGAGCTGTTTTTT.

This rearrangement joins TRBV12-3 or TRBV12-4 to TRBJ2-7; D uncertain. V was cut by 4 bases and J by 3 bases, with 22 bases left in between. This CDR3 has 17 amino acids. CDR3 in DNA: TGTGCCAGCAGTTCACAGCGACCCAAGTTTGCCAACTACGAGCAGTACGTC. Amino acid sequence: CASSSQRPKFANYEQYV.

The rearrangement joins TRBV5-1 to TRBJ1-3; TRBD1 might be the D (5 bases). The CDR3 spans 14 residues. Germline V gene lookup returns CDR1 SGHRS and CDR2 YFSETQ. The ends were cut back, 5 bases at V and 0 bases at J, with 9 bases in the middle. As DNA, the CDR3 is TGCGCCAGCAGGGGGCTGAGCTCTGGAAACACCATATATTTT. Its translation is CASRGLSSGNTIYF.

The chain joins TRBV29-1 to TRBJ2-7; 13 bases are shared with TRBD2. V lost 6 bases to trimming and J lost 2 bases; unmatched junction nucleotides: 4. This CDR3 has 14 amino acids. Germline-derived CDR1 and CDR2 are SQVTM and ANQGSEA. The CDR3 protein is CSVILAGGPYEQYF. The CDR3 DNA is TGCAGCGTGATACTAGCGGGAGGGCCCTACGAGCAGTACTTC.

This clonotype was recorded a few times. This sequence joins TRBV20-1 and TRBJ2-3; D unclear. The V gene's germline CDR1 is DFQATT and CDR2 SNEGSKA (reference sequence). This CDR3 has 15 amino acids. Trimming shortened V by 4 bases and J by 0 bases, and 14 bases separated the two germline ends. CDR3 amino acids: CSANPDLGSTDTQYF. The CDR3 DNA follows: TGCAGTGCTAACCCCGACCTCGGGAGCACAGATACGCAGTATTTT.

This clonotype was observed many times. The chain employs TRBV5-1 and TRBJ2-3; the D gene is possibly TRBD2 (6 bases). V was clipped by 4 bases and J by 2 bases, with 14 bases between them. Germline assignment: CDR1 SGHRS and CDR2 YFSETQ. The CDR3 contains 15 residues. CDR3 coding DNA: TGCGCCAGCAGCCCTAACCCGGGGGTCACAGATACGCAGTATTTT. Its translation: CASSPNPGVTDTQYF.

The chain has TRBV11-2 and TRBJ1-6; no firm D call. Trimming took off 0 bases at V and 7 bases at J, with 10 bases between the two ends. Germline CDR1 reads SGHAT; CDR2 reads FQNNGV. The CDR3 runs 15 residues. DNA for the CDR3: TGTGCCAGCAGCTTAGAGCCGGGATCAAATTCACCCCTCCACTTT. This sequence encodes CASSLEPGSNSPLHF.

This clonotype turned up a few times. The rearrangement uses TRBV29-1 and TRBJ2-5, with TRBD1 matching over 8 bases. The germline gives CDR1 SQVTM, CDR2 ANQGSEA. V was clipped by 5 bases and J by 5 bases; unmatched bases: 7. CDR3 size: 13 residues. The DNA of the CDR3 is TGCAGCGTTCCGGGACAGGCTTGGGAGACCCAGTACTTC. Translating it yields CSVPGQAWETQYF.

There are a few counts of this clonotype. The chain employs TRBV5-1 and TRBJ2-3; D is uncertain. CDR3 length: 13 residues. V lost 6 bases, J lost 1 base, and 9 bases lay in between. Germline lookup yields CDR1 SGHRS and CDR2 YFSETQ. The CDR3 DNA reads TGCGCCAGCAAATTCGAGGGCACAGATACGCAGTATTTT. Its protein is CASKFEGTDTQYF.

CDR3 region: CASSLVTGEETQYF. The CDR3 nucleotides read TGTGCCAGCAGTTTGGTCACGGGGGAAGAGACCCAGTACTTC. The rearrangement joins TRBV12-3 or TRBV12-4 to TRBJ2-5, with D perhaps matching TRBD2 (6 bases). V was clipped by 3 bases and J by 3 bases, with 11 bases between them. The CDR3 spans 14 residues.